This T cell receptor beta chain comes out of a study of T cell responses to AZD1222 COVID-19 vaccine. At the level of the study: Second doses at about 4 or about 12 weeks were pooled.

Sequencing was performed with immunoSEQ multiplex PCR; in TCRdb, only in-frame clones are kept and a portion is missing. The sample gives 200,000 or so clones, about 94% of which show up once; about 9% is in the top ten. Sequenced material: peripheral blood, taken on day 0 of AZD1222 vaccination. This TCR was recovered from an adult in good health.

This CDR3 reads CASSLEGGSNQPQHF. The CDR3 region has the DNA TGTGCCAGCAGCTTAGAAGGGGGTAGCAATCAGCCCCAGCATTTT. The chain recombines TRBV7-9 with TRBJ1-5; TRBD1 is a possible D gene (6 bases). V lost 1 base and J 0 bases, leaving 7 bases between the germline ends. This CDR3 contains 15 residues. Germline V CDR1 and CDR2: SEHNR, FQNEAQ (reference sequence).